The 17 T cell receptor beta chains listed next were all sequenced from one sample in a study of monozygotic twins with inflammatory bowel disease. TCRdb reworked the 5' RACE reads into one entry per CDR3 protein, no DNA. The data show around 190,000 distinct CDR3 sequences, and the top ten clones hold roughly 1.7%. The sequenced sample was blood. The receptors derive from a human donor with ulcerative colitis or Crohn's disease, or a healthy co-twin of an affected twin (not recorded which).

This sequence joins TRBV6-1 and TRBJ1-6; TCRdb's D call, TRBD1, is unchecked because there is no DNA. Germline loops: CDR1 MNHNS, CDR2 SASEGT. CDR3 length equals 16 residues. The CDR3: CASTPGGGSYNSPLHF.

The J gene is TRBJ1-6, the V gene TRBV2; TCRdb reports TRBD1, a call that lacks DNA to check it against. The CDR3 sequence is 17 residues long. Looked up from germline, CDR1 is SNHLY and CDR2 is FYNNEI. This CDR3 is CASSEGRGTGGYSPLHF.

The chain recombines TRBV20-1 with TRBJ1-1; the D call of TRBD1 rests on TCRdb alone, since no DNA is present to check it. The CDR3 has 14 amino acids. CDR1 is DFQATT, CDR2 SNEGSKA, per germline (reference sequence). The CDR3 sequence is CSASSGTGETEAFF.

The chain is built from TRBV7-7 and TRBJ2-5; TCRdb selects TRBD1, and the lack of DNA leaves this call unchecked. CDR1 is SSHAT and CDR2 is FNYEAQ in the germline V gene (reference sequence). This CDR3 has 14 residues. The CDR3: CASSSLAGAETQYF.

The chain links TRBV12-3 or TRBV12-4 to TRBJ1-3; the D gene TCRdb calls, TRBD1, cannot be checked with no DNA. The CDR3 runs to 15 residues. The CDR3 reads CASGPGGHRENTIYF.

The chain is built from TRBV4-1 and TRBJ2-3; TCRdb's D call of TRBD2 is untestable without DNA. The CDR3 is 16 residues long. CDR1 is MGHRA and CDR2 is YSYEKL in the germline V gene. The CDR3 loop reads CASSPTGLAGADTQYF.

This chain joins TRBV7-3 and TRBJ2-7. The length of the CDR3 is 15 residues. Germline CDR1 reads SGHTA; CDR2 reads FQGTGA. CDR3 sequence: CASSLRTELIYEQYF.

V usage is TRBV27 and J usage is TRBJ2-3; TCRdb names TRBD1, which stays unverified in the absence of DNA. The CDR3 spans 15 residues. The germline V gene encodes CDR1 MNHEY and CDR2 SMNVEV (reference sequence). This chain's CDR3 is CASSFRGGSTDTQYF.

The J gene is TRBJ2-1, the V gene TRBV20-1; TCRdb returns TRBD2, unconfirmable since there is no DNA. In germline, CDR1 is DFQATT, CDR2 SNEGSKA (reference sequence). CDR3 length: 14 residues. The CDR3 sequence: CSAGKALTGNEQFF.

The rearrangement uses TRBV18 and TRBJ1-2. CDR3 length: 19 residues. Germline assignment: CDR1 KGHSH and CDR2 LQKENI. The CDR3 loop reads CASSPGKRDGNPQGYGYTF.

The chain combines TRBV3-1 with TRBJ1-4; the D gene TCRdb calls, TRBD1, cannot be checked with no DNA. Looked up from germline, CDR1 is LGHDT and CDR2 is YNNKEL (reference sequence). There are 15 residues in the CDR3. CDR3 loop: CASSQADRGKEKLFF.

The chain is built from TRBV6-1 and TRBJ2-1; no DNA is available, so the TRBD1 call from TCRdb remains unchecked. The CDR3 has 15 amino acids. Looked up from germline, CDR1 is MNHNS and CDR2 is SASEGT. The CDR3 here is CASSEWGAGHNEQFF.

The chain links TRBV5-1 to TRBJ2-1; the TCRdb call, TRBD1, lacks DNA for checking. Per the germline V gene, CDR1 is SGHRS and CDR2 is YFSETQ. CDR3 length: 16 amino acids. CDR3 residues: CASSLRGTGVYNEQFF.

This chain joins TRBV6-1 and TRBJ2-1; TCRdb picks TRBD1, but there is no DNA to check that call. Germline-derived CDR1 and CDR2 are MNHNS and SASEGT. The CDR3 sequence is 13 residues long. The CDR3 loop is CASFGTAFGEQFF.

The chain is built from TRBV20-1 and TRBJ2-2. CDR3 length: 13 amino acids. Germline CDR1 is DFQATT and CDR2 is SNEGSKA (reference sequence). The CDR3 loop is CSARRSEAGELFF.

This rearrangement joins TRBV6-1 to TRBJ1-1. The CDR3 extends over 14 amino acids. Germline V CDR1 and CDR2: MNHNS, SASEGT. The CDR3 sequence: CASSVVGYNTEAFF.

This chain links TRBV7-3 with TRBJ2-1. The length of the CDR3 is 15 residues. Germline V gene lookup returns CDR1 SGHTA and CDR2 FQGTGA. CDR3 sequence reads: CASRPNGAPHNEQFF. Looking up the rest from reference TRBV7-3 and TRBJ2-1 gives the full variable domain: GAGVSQTPSNKVTEKGKYVELRCDPISGHTALYWYRQSLGQGPEFLIYFQGTGAADDSGLPNDRFFAVRPEGSVSTLKIQRTERGDSAVYLCASRPNGAPHNEQFFGPGTRLTVL.